One and the same sample provided the 19 T cell receptor beta chains below, sequenced in a study of T cell changes during pregnancy in multiple sclerosis. TCRdb's table, derived via immunoSEQ multiplex PCR, lists solely in-frame clones and lacks some. This table has 40,000 to 60,000 clones, 75% to 90% appearing once. Material: peripheral blood, obtained in the first trimester of pregnancy. These receptors were obtained from a female donor in good health, enrolled as a control in a pregnancy study.

V is TRBV5-1 and J is TRBJ2-2; 10 bases agree with TRBD2. Trimming at V came to 2 bases and at J to 4 bases, leaving 2 bases not matched to a gene. The CDR3 extends over 15 amino acids. Germline CDR1 is SGHRS and CDR2 is YFSETQ. CDR3 nucleotides: TGCGCCAGCAGCTTAGGACTAGCGGTCACCGGGGAGCTGTTTTTT. It yields the protein CASSLGLAVTGELFF.

The chain couples TRBV11-3 to TRBJ2-1, with D possibly matching TRBD2 (7 bases). Germline V gene data show CDR1 as SGHNT and CDR2 as YENEEA. V lost 4 bases and J 10 bases, leaving 17 bases between the germline ends. The CDR3 length is 14 residues. The CDR3 sequence: CASSSEGGAREQFF. The CDR3 DNA reads as TGTGCCAGCAGCTCTGAGGGGGGGGCACGGGAGCAGTTCTTC.

The chain carries TRBV18 and TRBJ1-4; perhaps TRBD1 as D (6 bases). The V end lost 3 bases, the J end lost 6 bases, and 8 bases lay between the germline ends. The germline CDR1 and CDR2 sequences are KGHSH and LQKENI. This CDR3 is 13 amino acids long. The CDR3: CASSPRTDEKLFF. The CDR3, as DNA: TGTGCCAGCTCACCTAGGACAGATGAAAAACTGTTTTTT.

V gene TRBV7-2 combines with J gene TRBJ2-2; D may be TRBD2 (6 bases). The ends were cut back, 2 bases at V and 6 bases at J, with 16 bases in the middle. Germline CDR1 is SGHTA and CDR2 is FQGNSA. This CDR3 has 16 residues. The CDR3, as DNA: TGTGCCAGCAGCTTACGTTTCATGGGGGGATCCGGGGAGCTGTTTTTT. Translated, it gives CASSLRFMGGSGELFF.

The V and J genes are TRBV6-6 and TRBJ1-1; D not resolved. This CDR3 is 11 amino acids long. The V and J ends lost 10 bases and 5 bases respectively, with 11 bases between them. CDR1 and CDR2 (germline): MNHNY, SVGAGI (reference sequence). The CDR3 protein is CATSRRTEAFF. The CDR3 DNA reads TGTGCCACCTCTCGGAGGACTGAAGCTTTCTTT.

The genes are TRBV6-6 and TRBJ1-4; unclear D gene. CDR1 and CDR2 (germline): MNHNY, SVGAGI (reference sequence). V lost 7 bases to trimming and J lost 7 bases, with 7 bases between them. The CDR3 extends over 11 amino acids. This CDR3 reads CASNVGEKLFF. The CDR3 DNA sequence: TGTGCCAGCAACGTCGGTGAAAAACTGTTTTTT.

This chain uses TRBV27 with TRBJ2-1; the match to TRBD1 covers 7 bases. CDR1 is MNHEY, CDR2 SMNVEV, per germline (reference sequence). This CDR3 region has 14 residues. Losses at the gene ends were 5 bases for V and 4 bases for J; bases not matched to a gene: 5. The CDR3 protein is CASSPGQRYNEQFF. The DNA for the CDR3 is TGTGCCAGCAGTCCGGGACAGAGATACAATGAGCAGTTCTTC.

This clone was seen only once. The chain is built from TRBV6-1 and TRBJ2-1; the match to TRBD1 covers 7 bases. There are 15 residues in the CDR3. Trimming at V came to 6 bases and at J to 7 bases, leaving 12 bases not matched to a gene. The germline gives CDR1 MNHNS, CDR2 SASEGT. In nucleotides, the CDR3 is TGTGCCAGCAGGGACGAACAGGGGTGGGTGAATGAGCAGTTCTTC. It encodes CASRDEQGWVNEQFF.

Regarding this clone: This specimen includes other DNA sequences encoding the same CDR3. The J gene is TRBJ1-1, the V gene TRBV7-3; weak D call: TRBD1 (5 bases). The CDR3 extends over 13 amino acids. CDR1 is SGHTA and CDR2 is FQGTGA in the germline V gene. Trimming removed 1 base from V and 5 bases from J, with 8 bases in between. The DNA for the CDR3 is TGTGCCAGCAGCTTAAGGGGGGATACTGAAGCTTTCTTT. Translation gives CASSLRGDTEAFF.

This rearrangement joins TRBV28 to TRBJ2-3; 13 positions agree with TRBD2. Germline V gene lookup returns CDR1 MDHEN and CDR2 SYDVKM. CDR3 length: 15 amino acids. Trimming removed 5 bases from V and 6 bases from J; junction bases left unmatched: 5. The CDR3 loop is CASSQLAGGVDTQYF. CDR3 nucleotide sequence: TGTGCCAGCAGTCAACTAGCGGGGGGGGTCGATACGCAGTATTTT.

The chain has TRBV5-5 and TRBJ2-1, with 7 positions matching TRBD2. Germline values: CDR1 SGHKS, CDR2 YYEKEE (reference sequence). The ends lost 2 bases at V and 7 bases at J; junction bases unmatched: 6. This CDR3 comprises 14 residues. The CDR3 reads CASSFQAGSNEQFF. CDR3 in DNA: TGTGCCAGCAGCTTTCAAGCGGGGTCGAATGAGCAGTTCTTC.

This clone was seen a single time. The V gene is TRBV7-3, the J gene TRBJ1-5; 7 nucleotides match TRBD1. With 6 bases clipped from V and 3 bases from J, the junction kept 2 bases outside the gene matches. The CDR3 totals 13 residues. CDR1 SGHTA and CDR2 FQGTGA come from the germline V gene. The DNA for the CDR3 is TGTGCCAGCAGGGACAGGAACAATCAGCCCCAGCATTTT. It translates to CASRDRNNQPQHF.

Regarding this clone: At one of its ends the junction is not consistent with the germline gene, which may arise from a read error. The chain is built from TRBV11-2 and TRBJ2-7, with TRBD1 matching 7 bases. Looked up from germline, CDR1 is SGHAT and CDR2 is FQNNGV. The CDR3 is made up of 11 amino acids. CDR3 residues: CASSSGTESSF. For the CDR3, the DNA is TGTGCCAGCAGCTCCGGGACAGAGTCTTCCTTC.

The genes are TRBV5-5 and TRBJ1-1, with D tentatively TRBD1 (6 bases). The length of the CDR3 is 12 residues. V shed 4 bases and J shed 11 bases, with 15 bases lying between them. The germline V gene has CDR1 SGHKS and CDR2 YYEKEE (reference sequence). In DNA, the CDR3 is TGTGCCAGCAGCGAGGAGTCAGGGGCGGCTTTCTTT. Its protein product is CASSEESGAAFF.

The chain couples TRBV29-1 to TRBJ1-2, with 12 bases matching TRBD1. Germline values: CDR1 SQVTM, CDR2 ANQGSEA. Germline trimming cut 6 bases from V and 2 bases from J; bases unmatched to any gene: 1. This CDR3 comprises 13 residues. The CDR3 is CSVGTGGNYGYTF. The CDR3 nucleotides are TGCAGCGTCGGGACAGGGGGCAACTATGGCTACACCTTC. The full variable domain, its missing parts supplied by reference TRBV29-1 and TRBJ1-2, is SAVISQKPSRDICQRGTSLTIQCQVDSQVTMMFWYRQQPGQSLTLIATANQGSEATYESGFVIDKFPISRPNLTFSTLTVSNMSPEDSSIYLCSVGTGGNYGYTFGSGTRLTVV.

This chain uses TRBV7-2 with TRBJ2-4, with 7 positions matching TRBD2. The germline V gene encodes CDR1 SGHTA and CDR2 FQGNSA. CDR3 length: 17 residues. V lost 1 base and J lost 2; bases outside the gene matches: 8. This chain's CDR3 is CASSLVSGGGPKNIQYF. The CDR3 coding sequence is TGTGCCAGCAGCTTAGTCTCGGGCGGGGGTCCCAAAAACATTCAGTACTTC.

The rearrangement uses TRBV27 and TRBJ1-1; 12 positions match TRBD1. The CDR3 is made up of 17 amino acids. V trimming: 3 bases; J trimming: 1 base; junction bases outside the gene matches: 6. Germline assignment: CDR1 MNHEY and CDR2 SMNVEV (reference sequence). CDR3 amino acids: CASSFWGTGGANTEAFF. In DNA form, the CDR3 reads TGTGCCAGCAGTTTCTGGGGGACAGGGGGCGCGAACACTGAAGCTTTCTTT.

Remarks on this clone: One junction end disagrees with the germline gene, perhaps due to a read error. V usage is TRBV7-7 and J usage is TRBJ2-2; 9 bases align to TRBD1. Germline loops: CDR1 SSHAT, CDR2 FNYEAQ (reference sequence). The CDR3 has 13 amino acids. In DNA, the CDR3 is TGTGCTAGCAGACCGGACAGGGGCGGGGAGCTGTTTTTT. This sequence encodes CASRPDRGGELFF.

This chain uses TRBV11-2 with TRBJ2-1, with 8 bases fitting TRBD2. The CDR3 runs to 15 residues. CDR1 SGHAT and CDR2 FQNNGV come from the germline V gene. The ends lost 5 bases at V and 6 bases at J; junction bases unmatched: 9. CDR3 in DNA: TGTGCCAGCAGCCGCCTAGCGGGCTCATCCAATGAGCAGTTCTTC. This sequence encodes CASSRLAGSSNEQFF.